This TCR beta chain was observed in a study of T cells after yellow fever vaccination. Looking at the study overall: Preparation of fractions with low cell numbers was performed using SMART-Seq v4 Ultra Low Input.

Study-level findings and limits: Relatively few clonotypes were ones that appeared in both CD4 and CD8 compartments. A large majority of primary-vaccination clones showed up again after the booster (around 95% CD4, 88% CD8).

The CDR3 is 15 amino acids. V was pared by 2 bases and J by 8 bases, with 17 bases between. The germline gives CDR1 SGHRS, CDR2 YFSETQ. The 5'RACE template-switching step produced TCR cDNA and added a universal primer site and UMIs. TCRdb used MiXCR to reprocess the 5' RACE reads, holding one entry per CDR3 protein. The table records 230,000 or so distinct CDR3 sequences, roughly 6.8% of them present only once. The sample holds a few counts of this clonotype. Antigen: not known. The receptor was derived from a man aged 25 to 40 who received the YFV17D yellow fever vaccine. The chain has TRBV5-1 and TRBJ2-1; D gene uncertain. This material consisted of CD4+ T cells sorted from PBMCs, taken on the day of the yellow fever booster vaccination. CDR3: CASSLRLAAVDEQFF. The CDR3, as DNA: TGCGCCAGCAGCTTACGACTCGCGGCTGTCGATGAGCAGTTCTTC.